This entry is about one T cell receptor (beta chain). The assay was immunoSEQ multiplex PCR, and TCRdb's table has in-frame clones only and misses some. The table has approximately 130,000 clones, nearly 90% seen once. This specimen comes from a study of T cell responses to AZD1222 COVID-19 vaccine. This CDR3 is 16 amino acids long. CDR1 is SGHRS, CDR2 YFSETQ, per germline. Trimming shortened V by 1 base and J by 4 bases, and 17 bases separated the two germline ends. This chain uses TRBV5-1 with TRBJ1-1; D is perhaps TRBD1 (6 bases). This TCR was sampled from an adult who received the AZD1222 COVID-19 vaccine. Specimen: peripheral blood, collected 28 days after the second AZD1222 dose. The CDR3 region has the DNA TGCGCCAGCAGCTTGATTGGGGGGCTAGGAGGCACTGAAGCTTTCTTT. As protein: CASSLIGGLGGTEAFF.